The 20 T cell receptor beta chains below come from one sample, sequenced in a study of blood T cell repertoires in COVID-19. Clones were sequenced by immunoSEQ multiplex PCR, and TCRdb holds only the in-frame ones, with some missing. The sample carries around 60,000 clones, 85% to 90% recorded once. Sequenced sample: peripheral blood. These receptors originate from a human donor with active COVID-19. The donor label of this sample is uncertain.

The chain has TRBV2 and TRBJ2-3; TRBD2 aligns across 8 bases. Germline assignment: CDR1 SNHLY and CDR2 FYNNEI. The CDR3 is 14 amino acids. V lost 6 bases, J lost 1 base, and 3 bases stayed unmatched. In DNA, the CDR3 is TGTGCCAGCAGATTTAGCGGGGGCACAGATACGCAGTATTTT. Its translation is CASRFSGGTDTQYF.

This clone was counted a few times. This sequence joins TRBV6-2 or TRBV6-3 and TRBJ2-1, with TRBD2 matching 12 bases. V lost 4 bases to trimming and J lost 9 bases; unmatched junction nucleotides: 10. The CDR3 is made up of 16 amino acids. Per the germline V gene, CDR1 is MNHEY and CDR2 is SVGEGT. CDR3 sequence: CASSSTPSGGAGEQFF. The CDR3 nucleotides are TGTGCCAGCAGTTCAACTCCTAGCGGGGGGGCCGGTGAGCAGTTCTTC.

The CDR3 loop is CAITGGPRYGYTF. CDR3 nucleotide sequence: TGTGCCATTACAGGGGGCCCCCGCTATGGCTACACCTTC. The chain couples TRBV10-3 to TRBJ1-2, with 9 nucleotides matching TRBD1. Germline trimming cut 9 bases from V and 4 bases from J; bases unmatched to any gene: 6. CDR3 length: 13 residues. Germline lookup yields CDR1 ENHRY and CDR2 SYGVKD.

This chain uses TRBV2 with TRBJ2-7; 12 bases map to TRBD2. CDR1 SNHLY and CDR2 FYNNEI come from the germline V gene. The CDR3 covers 16 residues. V lost 1 base to trimming and J lost 4 bases; unmatched junction nucleotides: 5. The CDR3, as DNA: TGTGCCAGCAGTGAAGACACTAGCGGGAGGCCTTACGAGCAGTACTTC. Its translation: CASSEDTSGRPYEQYF.

This clone was seen only once. The CDR3 DNA reads as TGTGCCAGCAGCCCCCGGGACAGGGTAGGGGAGACCCAGTACTTC. Protein: CASSPRDRVGETQYF. This rearrangement joins TRBV3-1 (or the pseudogene TRBV3-2) to TRBJ2-5, with 9 bases identical to TRBD1. The trim removed 4 bases at V and 5 bases at J, leaving 8 bases unmatched. CDR1 and CDR2 (germline): LGHDT, YNNKEL (reference sequence). The CDR3 runs to 15 residues.

This chain links TRBV6-5 with TRBJ2-2; D may be TRBD1 (6 bases). The CDR3 spans 16 residues. Between the trimmed V and J ends, which lost 2 bases and 4 bases, there was a span of 14 bases. Germline V lookup: CDR1 MNHEY, CDR2 SVGAGI. As DNA, the CDR3 is TGTGCCAGCAGTTACGCGGGCCCCAGGGGCACCGGGGAGCTGTTTTTT. This translates into CASSYAGPRGTGELFF.

In DNA, the CDR3 is TGCGCCAGCAGCTTGTTGGACAGCCAGGCCTACGAGCAGTACTTC. This sequence encodes CASSLLDSQAYEQYF. The rearrangement uses TRBV5-1 and TRBJ2-7; D might be TRBD1 (6 bases). Germline V gene sequence: CDR1 SGHRS, CDR2 YFSETQ. The V gene lost 1 base and the J gene lost 2 bases, with 13 bases spanning the gap. The CDR3 length is 15 residues.

The sample holds one count of this clone. The rearrangement links TRBV29-1 to TRBJ1-3; 9 bases map to TRBD1. J was trimmed by 5 bases and V by 4 bases; bases with no gene match: 6. Germline CDR1 SQVTM, CDR2 ANQGSEA. This CDR3 comprises 14 residues. CDR3 DNA sequence: TGCAGCGTTGCAACAGGGGGCTCCCGAAACACCATATATTTT. This gives the protein CSVATGGSRNTIYF.

The chain links TRBV5-4 to TRBJ2-5; possible D gene TRBD1, 6 bases. The CDR3 is 15 amino acids. Deletions cut 0 bases from V and 4 bases from J, with 13 bases between. The germline CDR1 and CDR2 sequences are SGHNT and YYREEE (reference sequence). DNA of the CDR3: TGTGCCAGCAGCTTGGACGTGGGGGCGGGAGAGACCCAGTACTTC. It translates to CASSLDVGAGETQYF.

The chain combines TRBV7-3 with TRBJ1-1, with 10 bases aligning to TRBD1. The CDR3 covers 16 residues. V shed 5 bases, J shed 5 bases, and the junction held 11 bases outside the gene matches. In germline, CDR1 is SGHTA, CDR2 FQGTGA. CDR3 DNA sequence: TGTGCCAGCAGCCCGGACAGGGGGAATGTGAGAACTGAAGCTTTCTTT. This codes for CASSPDRGNVRTEAFF.

J is TRBJ2-1 and V is TRBV12-5, with 9 bases fitting TRBD2. The germline V gene encodes CDR1 LGHNT and CDR2 FRNRAP. Germline trimming cut 7 bases from V and 8 bases from J; bases unmatched to any gene: 12. CDR3 length: 15 amino acids. The CDR3 loop reads CASALNGLAIDEQFF. The CDR3 nucleotides read TGTGCTAGTGCCCTGAACGGACTAGCGATCGATGAGCAGTTCTTC.

The chain carries TRBV4-3 and TRBJ2-7; 9 bases fit TRBD2. Germline V gene lookup returns CDR1 LGHNA and CDR2 YSLEER. This CDR3 is built from 16 residues. The V gene end was trimmed by 0 bases and the J gene end by 4 bases; junction bases not matched to a gene: 7. CDR3 in DNA: TGCGCCAGCAGCCAAGAGGCGGGGAGCGGGGGGTACGAGCAGTACTTC. Encoded protein: CASSQEAGSGGYEQYF.

The chain recombines TRBV10-3 with TRBJ2-5; D ambiguous. The CDR3 spans 12 residues. The V and J ends lost 3 bases and 5 bases respectively, with 7 bases between them. The germline V gene has CDR1 ENHRY and CDR2 SYGVKD. The CDR3 spells CAISDLEETQYF. The CDR3 DNA sequence: TGTGCCATCAGTGATCTAGAGGAGACCCAGTACTTC.

This clone was seen just once. CDR3: CASSQKRNSPLHF. DNA of the CDR3: TGTGCCAGCAGCCAAAAACGGAATTCACCCCTCCACTTT. The chain is built from TRBV27 and TRBJ1-6; D unclear. CDR3 length equals 13 residues. The V gene's germline CDR1 is MNHEY and CDR2 SMNVEV (reference sequence). V dropped 6 bases and J dropped 7 bases, with 10 bases sitting between them.

This clone showed up just once. This sequence joins TRBV28 and TRBJ1-5, with D maybe TRBD1 (5 bases). This CDR3 has 14 residues. The V end was cut by 3 bases, the J end by 3 bases, with 9 bases between. The V gene's germline CDR1 is MDHEN and CDR2 SYDVKM. CDR3 nucleotides: TGTGCCAGCAGTTTTGGGGCCTACAATCAGCCCCAGCATTTT. It encodes CASSFGAYNQPQHF. Together with reference TRBV28 and TRBJ1-5, the CDR3 gives the full variable domain: DVKVTQSSRYLVKRTGEKVFLECVQDMDHENMFWYRQDPGLGLRLIYFSYDVKMKEKGDIPEGYSVSREKKERFSLILESASTNQTSMYLCASSFGAYNQPQHFGDGTRLSIL.

The chain couples TRBV3-1 (or the pseudogene TRBV3-2) to TRBJ2-5; 9 bases line up with TRBD2. Germline V CDR1 and CDR2: LGHDT, YNNKEL (reference sequence). CDR3 length equals 13 residues. J gave up 3 bases and V 6 bases, and 2 bases lay outside the gene matches. CDR3 sequence reads: CASRPSGEETQYF. DNA for the CDR3: TGTGCCAGCAGACCTAGCGGGGAAGAGACCCAGTACTTC.

This chain joins TRBV7-9 and TRBJ2-3; D is possibly TRBD2 (6 bases). The CDR3 loop spans 16 amino acids. Germline V lookup: CDR1 SEHNR, CDR2 FQNEAQ (reference sequence). Trimming pared 8 bases from V and 5 bases from J, leaving 23 bases between. CDR3 bases: TGTGCCAGCCTCCAAACCGGACTTAAAGCGGGAGATACGCAGTATTTT. Protein: CASLQTGLKAGDTQYF.

The CDR3 protein is CASSLGQVFGEQYF. CDR3 bases: TGTGCCAGCAGCTTGGGACAGGTTTTTGGGGAGCAGTACTTC. This sequence joins TRBV5-4 and TRBJ2-7; TRBD1 is a possible D gene (6 bases). CDR3 size: 14 residues. The V end was cut by 0 bases, the J end by 7 bases, with 14 bases between. Germline CDR1 is SGHNT and CDR2 is YYREEE (reference sequence). The whole variable domain, filled in from reference TRBV5-4 and TRBJ2-7, reads ETGVTQSPTHLIKTRGQQVTLRCSSQSGHNTVSWYQQALGQGPQFIFQYYREEENGRGNFPPRFSGLQFPNYSSELNVNALELDDSALYLCASSLGQVFGEQYFGPGTRLTVT.

This chain links TRBV28 with TRBJ2-7; weak D call: TRBD1 (5 bases). The germline V and J ends were trimmed by 4 bases and 5 bases, with 15 bases remaining between them. The CDR3 loop spans 14 amino acids. Germline CDR1 MDHEN, CDR2 SYDVKM. Here the CDR3 DNA reads TGTGCCAGCAGTTCACCAGGACAAACTAACGAGCAGTACTTC. It translates to CASSSPGQTNEQYF.

V and J are TRBV27 and TRBJ2-7; TRBD1 aligns across 7 bases. The CDR3 runs 14 residues. V was pared by 7 bases and J by 5 bases, with 11 bases of the junction left unmatched. Germline CDR1 and CDR2: MNHEY and SMNVEV (reference sequence). The CDR3 nucleotides are TGTGCCAGCACCGATAGGGGGCCCGCGGACGAGCAGTACTTC. Protein product: CASTDRGPADEQYF.